These T cell receptor beta chains were read from a single sample in a study of shared clonotypes between healthy human individuals. Sequencing was performed with immunoSEQ multiplex PCR; in TCRdb, only in-frame clones are kept and a portion is missing. Counted here are roughly 1,800,000 clones, about 95% occurring once; the ten biggest clones make up 1% to 1.5%. Sequencing was done on a sample of naive CD8+ T cells sorted from blood. These receptors came from a man between 18 and 35 years old in good health. Each CDR3 is given with its conserved first and last residue. The D gene is left open where the match is weak. Part of the rows lack a size; the others show once, few, many or a class for expanded clones.

D: TRBD2
V: TRBV27
size: -
J: TRBJ2-1
CDR3: CASSLSDAGGGQFF
DNA: TGTGCCAGCAGTTTATCGGATGCGGGAGGGGGGCAGTTCTTC

D: TRBD1
V: TRBV6-4
size: -
J: TRBJ1-4
CDR3: CARYWTEQGSEKLFF
DNA: TGTGCCAGATATTGGACGGAACAGGGGAGTGAAAAACTGTTTTTT

D: TRBD2
V: TRBV5-6
size: -
J: TRBJ2-1
CDR3: CASSPGLYNEQFF
DNA: TGTGCCAGCAGTCCGGGACTATACAATGAGCAGTTCTTC

D: -
V: TRBV4-3
size: -
J: TRBJ2-3
CDR3: CASSQDTGEGDTQYF
DNA: TGCGCCAGCAGCCAAGATACGGGAGAAGGGGATACGCAGTATTTT

D: TRBD2
V: TRBV5-6
size: once
J: TRBJ2-7
CDR3: CASSTNLLAGVVYEQYF
DNA: TGTGCCAGCAGCACCAACCTACTAGCGGGAGTTGTCTACGAGCAGTACTTC

D: TRBD2
V: TRBV9
size: -
J: TRBJ2-2
CDR3: CASSSRTSGRSDTGELFF
DNA: TGTGCCAGCAGCTCCAGAACTAGCGGGAGGTCGGACACCGGGGAGCTGTTTTTT

D: TRBD2
V: TRBV10-2
size: -
J: TRBJ2-3
CDR3: CASSESPSGGTDTQYF
DNA: TGCGCCAGCAGTGAGTCGCCAAGCGGGGGAACAGATACGCAGTATTTT

D: TRBD1
V: TRBV18
size: -
J: TRBJ2-1
CDR3: CASSPPGQGDNEQFF
DNA: TGTGCCAGCTCACCCCCGGGACAGGGCGACAATGAGCAGTTCTTC

D: TRBD2
V: TRBV4-1
size: -
J: TRBJ2-3
CDR3: CASSQDPTSGYTDTQYF
DNA: TGCGCCAGCAGCCAAGACCCGACTAGCGGCTACACAGATACGCAGTATTTT

D: TRBD1
V: TRBV27
size: -
J: TRBJ2-1
CDR3: CASSFVGTGLYNEQFF
DNA: TGTGCCAGCAGTTTCGTTGGGACAGGGCTATACAATGAGCAGTTCTTC

D: -
V: TRBV29-1
size: -
J: TRBJ1-2
CDR3: CSVDNGLDF
DNA: TGCAGCGTCGATAATGGGTTAGACTTC

D: TRBD2
V: TRBV10-2
size: few
J: TRBJ2-1
CDR3: CATASGDNNEQFF
DNA: TGCGCCACTGCTAGCGGGGATAACAATGAGCAGTTCTTC